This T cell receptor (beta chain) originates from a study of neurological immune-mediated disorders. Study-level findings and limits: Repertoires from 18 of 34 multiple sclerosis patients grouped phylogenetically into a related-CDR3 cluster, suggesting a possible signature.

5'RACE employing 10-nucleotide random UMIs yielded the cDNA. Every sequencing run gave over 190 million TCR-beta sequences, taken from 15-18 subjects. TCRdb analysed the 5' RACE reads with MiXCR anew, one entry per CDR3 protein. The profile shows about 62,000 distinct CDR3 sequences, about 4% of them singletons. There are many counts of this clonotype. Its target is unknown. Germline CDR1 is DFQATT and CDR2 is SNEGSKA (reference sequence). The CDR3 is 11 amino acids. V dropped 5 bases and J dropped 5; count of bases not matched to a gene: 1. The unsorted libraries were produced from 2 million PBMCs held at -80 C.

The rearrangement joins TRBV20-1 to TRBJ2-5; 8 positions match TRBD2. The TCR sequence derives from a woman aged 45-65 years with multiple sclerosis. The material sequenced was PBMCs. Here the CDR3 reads CSALAGETQYF. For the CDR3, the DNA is TGCAGTGCTTTAGCGGGGGAGACCCAGTACTTC.